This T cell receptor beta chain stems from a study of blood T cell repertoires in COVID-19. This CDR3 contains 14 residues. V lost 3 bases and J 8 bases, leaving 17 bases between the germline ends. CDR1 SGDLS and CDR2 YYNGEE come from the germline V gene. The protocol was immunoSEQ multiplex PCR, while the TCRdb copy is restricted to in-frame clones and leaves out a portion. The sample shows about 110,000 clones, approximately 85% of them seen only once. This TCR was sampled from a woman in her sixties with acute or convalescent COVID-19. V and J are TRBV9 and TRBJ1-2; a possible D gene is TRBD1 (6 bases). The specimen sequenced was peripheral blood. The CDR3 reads CASSESTGINGYTF. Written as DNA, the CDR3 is TGTGCCAGCAGCGAATCCACAGGGATCAACGGCTACACCTTC.